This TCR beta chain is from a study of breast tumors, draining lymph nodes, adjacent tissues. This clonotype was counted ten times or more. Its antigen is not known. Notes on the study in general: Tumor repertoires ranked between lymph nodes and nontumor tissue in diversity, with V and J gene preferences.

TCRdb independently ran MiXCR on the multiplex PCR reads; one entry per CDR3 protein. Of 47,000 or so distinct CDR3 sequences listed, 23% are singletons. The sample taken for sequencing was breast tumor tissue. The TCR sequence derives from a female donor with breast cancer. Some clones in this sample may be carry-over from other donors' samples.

Here the CDR3 DNA reads TGCAGTGCTCGCCCTTGGGGCCCCACAGATACGCAGTATTTT. It translates to CSARPWGPTDTQYF. V and J are TRBV20-1 and TRBJ2-3, with D maybe TRBD1 (5 bases). The CDR3 covers 14 residues. CDR1 is DFQATT and CDR2 is SNEGSKA in the germline V gene (reference sequence). Trimming took off 5 bases at V and 2 bases at J, with 14 bases between the two ends.